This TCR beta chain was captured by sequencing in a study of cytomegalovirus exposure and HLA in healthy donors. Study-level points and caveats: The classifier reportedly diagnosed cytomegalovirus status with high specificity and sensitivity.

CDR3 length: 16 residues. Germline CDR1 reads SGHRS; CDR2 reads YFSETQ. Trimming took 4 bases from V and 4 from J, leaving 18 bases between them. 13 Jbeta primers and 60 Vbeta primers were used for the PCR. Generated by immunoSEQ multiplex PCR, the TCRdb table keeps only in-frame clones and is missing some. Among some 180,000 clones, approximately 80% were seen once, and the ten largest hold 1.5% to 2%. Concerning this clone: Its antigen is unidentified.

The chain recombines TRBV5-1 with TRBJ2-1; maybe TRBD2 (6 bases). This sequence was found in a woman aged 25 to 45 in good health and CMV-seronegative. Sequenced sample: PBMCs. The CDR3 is CASSTPRPGVYNEQFF. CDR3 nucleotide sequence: TGCGCCAGCAGCACCCCCCGACCGGGGGTTTACAATGAGCAGTTCTTC.